Following are 27 T cell receptor beta chains from one sample sequenced in a study of metastatic and nonmetastatic thyroid tumors. Thyroid surgery was preceded by no treatment in any patient. TCRdb reprocessed the PCR reads using MiXCR. Among 45,000 to 65,000 clones, 20% to 25% were seen once, and the ten largest hold under 4.5%. Sequencing was done on a sample of blood. The receptors originated from a female donor with papillary thyroid cancer or a benign thyroid nodule (not recorded which). Some clones in this sample may be carry-over from other donors' samples.

The sample holds many counts of this clone. DNA of the CDR3: TGTGCCAGCACGTTTTCTGAAGGAAACACCATATATTTT. Protein product: CASTFSEGNTIYF. The chain employs TRBV2 and TRBJ1-3; no definite D call. This CDR3 comprises 13 residues. Trimming stripped 7 bases from V and 4 bases from J, with 11 bases between. The V gene's germline CDR1 is SNHLY and CDR2 FYNNEI.

The chain links TRBV30 to TRBJ2-2; TRBD1 agrees at 12 bases. The CDR3 loop spans 20 amino acids. The germline V gene has CDR1 GTSNPN and CDR2 SVGIG (reference sequence). The ends lost 4 bases at V and 6 bases at J; junction bases unmatched: 21. The CDR3 DNA sequence: TGTGCCTGGAAGGGACAGGGGGCCGTCTGGGGGGGGAATAGCGCCGGGGAGCTGTTTTTT. Encoded protein: CAWKGQGAVWGGNSAGELFF.

This clone appeared many times. V and J are TRBV24-1 and TRBJ2-5, with 9 bases lining up with TRBD1. This CDR3 contains 15 residues. The germline V gene has CDR1 KGHDR and CDR2 SFDVKD. The V and J ends lost 4 bases and 4 bases, in that order; junction bases with no gene match: 6. The CDR3 here is CATSETGQGRETQYF. The CDR3 nucleotides are TGTGCCACCAGTGAAACGGGACAGGGAAGAGAGACCCAGTACTTC.

This clone was observed at least ten times. V is TRBV20-1 and J is TRBJ1-5; 8 bases fit TRBD1. Germline CDR1 is DFQATT and CDR2 is SNEGSKA (reference sequence). V lost 6 bases to trimming and J lost 5 bases; unmatched junction nucleotides: 6. The CDR3 consists of 13 residues. CDR3 nucleotide sequence: TGCAGTGCGGTACAGGGGGAGGATCAGCCCCAGCATTTT. This codes for CSAVQGEDQPQHF.

This chain links TRBV9 with TRBJ2-7; D gene uncertain. Trimming took off 0 bases at V and 2 bases at J, with 6 bases between the two ends. Germline loops: CDR1 SGDLS, CDR2 YYNGEE. CDR3 size: 13 residues. The CDR3 spells CASSVDSTYEQYF. Written as DNA, the CDR3 is TGTGCCAGCAGCGTAGACAGCACCTACGAGCAGTACTTC.

This clone was picked up many times. The chain combines TRBV20-1 with TRBJ2-7; TRBD2 agrees at 14 bases. Germline V gene sequence: CDR1 DFQATT, CDR2 SNEGSKA (reference sequence). The ends lost 5 bases at V and 2 bases at J; junction bases unmatched: 5. The CDR3 has 15 residues. The DNA of the CDR3 is TGCAGTGCTGGAAGACTAGCGGGAGGGGCCTACGAGCAGTACTTC. It codes for CSAGRLAGGAYEQYF.

With respect to this clone: A much larger clone is a single base away; this may be a read error. The chain couples TRBV2 to TRBJ2-1; TRBD1 agrees at 9 bases. The ends lost 10 bases at V and 4 bases at J; junction bases unmatched: 14. The CDR3 length is 16 residues. CDR1 is SNHLY, CDR2 FYNNEI, per germline. The CDR3 DNA reads as TGTGCCATCCACAGGGGGCGGGGAAGAGGGTACAATGAGCAGTTCTTC. Its translation is CAIHRGRGRGYNEQFF.

This clone has ten or more counts. V is TRBV5-1 and J is TRBJ2-7; 11 nucleotides line up with TRBD2. Germline V lookup: CDR1 SGHRS, CDR2 YFSETQ. The CDR3 covers 15 residues. The V segment lost 0 bases and the J segment 3 bases; nucleotides outside the gene matches: 2. The CDR3 DNA reads as TGCGCCAGCAGCTTGGCCGGGACTAGCGGCTACGAGCAGTACTTC. Translation gives CASSLAGTSGYEQYF.

V usage is TRBV10-3 and J usage is TRBJ1-5, with 10 nucleotides matching TRBD1. The CDR3 loop spans 14 amino acids. Germline loops: CDR1 ENHRY, CDR2 SYGVKD. CDR3 nucleotides: TGTGCGAGCAAGACAGGGGGCTGCAATCAGCCCCAGCATTTT. Protein product: CASKTGGCNQPQHF.

This clone was counted at least ten times. The chain is built from TRBV4-2 and TRBJ2-2; TRBD2 is a possible D gene (5 bases). The CDR3 sequence is 13 residues long. Germline CDR1 LGHNA, CDR2 YNFKEQ. V shed 4 bases and J shed 7 bases, with 10 bases lying between them. The CDR3 bases are TGTGCCAGCAGCCGCGCTGGAGGCGGGGAGCTGTTTTTT. As protein: CASSRAGGGELFF.

By its share, this clone is medium-sized. This chain joins TRBV4-1 and TRBJ2-7; 7 positions match TRBD2. CDR1 and CDR2 from the germline V gene are MGHRA and YSYEKL. The V and J ends lost 0 bases and 5 bases, in that order; junction bases with no gene match: 4. This CDR3 comprises 14 residues. CDR3 sequence (DNA): TGCGCCAGCAGCCAAGAACGGGAGGCCCACGAGCAGTACTTC. Its protein is CASSQEREAHEQYF.

Many counts were recorded for this clone. The V call is TRBV4-1, the J call TRBJ2-3; 11 positions agree with TRBD2. V lost 4 bases to trimming and J lost 1 base; unmatched junction nucleotides: 7. The length of the CDR3 is 17 residues. Germline loops: CDR1 MGHRA, CDR2 YSYEKL. The CDR3 DNA sequence: TGCGCCAGCAGCCCCCTTCATAGCGGGAGGGGCACAGATACGCAGTATTTT. The encoded protein is CASSPLHSGRGTDTQYF.

This clone was recorded at least ten times. The chain is built from TRBV6-1 and TRBJ2-7; D tentatively fits TRBD1 or TRBD2 (7 bases each). The CDR3 length is 13 residues. V lost 6 bases to trimming and J lost 7 bases, with 16 bases between them. Germline loops: CDR1 MNHNS, CDR2 SASEGT. The CDR3 spells CASSNTRGGEQYF. The CDR3 nucleotides read TGTGCCAGCAGCAATACCAGGGGGGGTGAGCAGTACTTC.

The rearrangement joins TRBV19 to TRBJ2-3; D gene unclear. The germline CDR1 and CDR2 sequences are LNHDA and SQIVND (reference sequence). The CDR3 length is 11 residues. Trimming took 5 bases from V and 6 from J, leaving 6 bases between them. The CDR3 region is CASSQLDTQYF. DNA of the CDR3: TGTGCCAGTAGTCAGTTGGATACGCAGTATTTT.

This clone was detected many times. The chain couples TRBV20-1 to TRBJ1-2; 10 nucleotides agree with TRBD1. The CDR3 runs 12 residues. CDR1 is DFQATT and CDR2 is SNEGSKA in the germline V gene (reference sequence). The CDR3 reads CRSGQGGYGYTF. As DNA, the CDR3 is TGCAGGAGCGGACAGGGGGGCTATGGCTACACCTTC.

Turning to this clone: A junction boundary mismatches the germline segment, possibly from a read error. CDR3 nucleotides: TGTTCCAGCTCACCAACACGGTCCGGGACAGGGGGATCAGGCTACACCTTC. It yields the protein CSSSPTRSGTGGSGYTF. V gene TRBV18 combines with J gene TRBJ1-2, with 11 bases lining up with TRBD1. The CDR3 sequence is 17 residues long. Germline V gene sequence: CDR1 KGHSH, CDR2 LQKENI.

This clone was picked up many times. The chain employs TRBV6-1 and TRBJ2-1; the match to TRBD1 covers 7 bases. This CDR3 has 15 residues. V was pared by 5 bases and J by 0 bases, with 4 bases of the junction left unmatched. Germline CDR1 MNHNS, CDR2 SASEGT. The CDR3 protein is CASSSDRYSYNEQFF. Here the CDR3 DNA reads TGTGCCAGCAGTTCGGACAGGTACTCCTACAATGAGCAGTTCTTC.

Comments on this clone: A much larger clone differs from this one at a single base, so this may be a read error. The chain carries TRBV12-3 or TRBV12-4 and TRBJ2-1; possible D gene TRBD1, 5 bases. The CDR3 length is 16 residues. The chain's CDR3 is CASSLMVGLSYSEQFF. CDR3 nucleotides: TGTGCCAGCAGTTTAATGGTGGGGCTCTCCTACAGTGAGCAGTTCTTC.

This clone is judged medium-sized (0.01 to 0.1%). The chain joins TRBV20-1 to TRBJ1-5; D unclear. Germline-derived CDR1 and CDR2 are DFQATT and SNEGSKA (reference sequence). V gave up 4 bases and J gave up 7 bases, with 14 bases separating them. The CDR3 covers 13 residues. The CDR3 sequence is CSAIAGPAQPQHF. CDR3 DNA sequence: TGCAGTGCTATAGCCGGCCCGGCGCAGCCCCAGCATTTT.

The chain couples TRBV12-3 or TRBV12-4 to TRBJ2-1, with 9 bases fitting TRBD2. J gave up 2 bases and V 6 bases, and 5 bases lay outside the gene matches. The CDR3 loop spans 15 amino acids. For the CDR3, the DNA is TGTGCCAGCAGCTCACTAGCGGGTACCTACAATGAGCAGTTCTTC. It specifies CASSSLAGTYNEQFF.

The gene calls are TRBV15 and TRBJ1-2, with D perhaps TRBD1 (6 bases). The CDR3 covers 14 residues. CDR1 is LNHNV, CDR2 YYDKDF, per germline (reference sequence). V was pared by 5 bases and J by 6 bases, with 16 bases between. The CDR3 region is CATSPLGGGHGYTF. The CDR3 nucleotides are TGTGCCACCAGCCCTCTGGGGGGGGGCCATGGCTACACCTTC.

As to this clone: The junction departs from the called germline gene at one end, perhaps through a read error. The chain is built from TRBV20-1 and TRBJ2-7; D not certain. The V gene's germline CDR1 is DFQATT and CDR2 SNEGSKA (reference sequence). The CDR3 covers 12 residues. CDR3 DNA: TGCTGTGCTAGAATCGGCTCCTACGAGCCGTACTTC. Protein sequence: CCARIGSYEPYF.

This clone was counted many times. The genes are TRBV11-3 and TRBJ2-1, with D perhaps being TRBD1 or TRBD2 (5 bases each). The CDR3 extends over 18 amino acids. CDR1 is SGHNT, CDR2 YENEEA, per germline. Trimming took 5 bases from V and 2 from J, leaving 22 bases between them. CDR3 bases: TGTGCCAGCAGCACGGGACGGCGGGTCAGCGAGACCTACAATGAGCAGTTCTTC. Encoded protein: CASSTGRRVSETYNEQFF.

Concerning this clone itself: A read error may produce the germline difference seen at one junction end. This rearrangement joins TRBV7-9 to TRBJ2-7; the D is unclear. In germline, CDR1 is SEHNR, CDR2 FQNEAQ (reference sequence). The CDR3 has 13 amino acids. CDR3 loop: CDSSLVGIYEQYF. CDR3 bases: TGTGACAGCAGCTTGGTGGGGATCTACGAGCAGTACTTC.

This clone was counted a few times. The chain links TRBV6-1 to TRBJ2-2; D might be TRBD2 (5 bases). Germline V lookup: CDR1 MNHNS, CDR2 SASEGT. The CDR3 loop spans 18 amino acids. V lost 4 bases and J lost 5, with 23 bases in between. CDR3 residues: CASSGPRLSGRMTGELFF. CDR3 DNA: TGTGCCAGCAGTGGACCCAGACTATCGGGAAGGATGACCGGGGAGCTGTTTTTT.

The chain has TRBV6-2 or TRBV6-3 and TRBJ2-7; 9 bases line up with TRBD2. The CDR3 covers 13 residues. From germline, CDR1 is MNHEY and CDR2 SVGEGT. The CDR3 DNA follows: TGTGGCCGCATAGCTAGCGGGGCTTACGAGCAGTACTTC. Translation gives CGRIASGAYEQYF.

In its sample, this clone was seen many times. This rearrangement joins TRBV12-3 or TRBV12-4 to TRBJ2-7, with 7 bases lining up with TRBD1. The CDR3 extends over 13 amino acids. Germline trimming cut 7 bases from V and 5 bases from J; bases unmatched to any gene: 8. Here the CDR3 DNA reads TGTGCCAGCACCCAGTCTACAGGGGACGAGCAGTACTTC. Protein sequence: CASTQSTGDEQYF.